One sample yielded the 5 T cell receptor beta chains listed below, sequenced in a study of breast tumors, draining lymph nodes, adjacent tissues. TCRdb reprocessed the multiplex PCR reads via MiXCR and lists one record per CDR3 protein. The sample has about 13,000 distinct CDR3 sequences, 40% to 55% seen once. The specimen sequenced was tumor-adjacent breast tissue. Every receptor here comes from a female donor with breast cancer. Some clones in this sample may be carry-over from other donors' samples.

The chain links TRBV25-1 to TRBJ2-5; D may correspond to TRBD1 or TRBD2 (5 bases each). Germline CDR1 is MGHDK and CDR2 is SYGVNS. The CDR3 contains 18 residues. Trimming took off 5 bases at V and 5 bases at J, with 27 bases between the two ends. The DNA for the CDR3 is TGTGCCAGCAGTCAGATCCGGGACGCCCAGGCCCCCCACGAGACCCAGTACTTC. Its translation is CASSQIRDAQAPHETQYF. Complete variable domain (other parts from reference TRBV25-1 and TRBJ2-5): EADIYQTPRYLVIGTGKKITLECSQTMGHDKMYWYQQDPGMELHLIHYSYGVNSTEKGDLSSESTVSRIRTEHFPLTLESARPSHTSQYLCASSQIRDAQAPHETQYFGPGTRLLVL.

The chain uses TRBV2 and TRBJ1-5; no definite D call. Trimming pared 3 bases from V and 2 bases from J, leaving 11 bases between. Per the germline V gene, CDR1 is SNHLY and CDR2 is FYNNEI. The CDR3 totals 15 residues. CDR3 in DNA: TGTGCCAGCAGTGAGTGGGTTTCTGGCAATCAGCCCCAGCATTTT. This sequence encodes CASSEWVSGNQPQHF.

In this sample, this clonotype turned up many times. This chain joins TRBV5-8 and TRBJ2-1; TRBD1 matches 10 bases. Germline V gene lookup returns CDR1 SGHTS and CDR2 YDEGEE. V was clipped by 2 bases and J by 8 bases; unmatched bases: 7. The length of the CDR3 is 15 residues. CDR3 bases: TGTGCCAGCAGCTTTCGGACAGGGGGGATTGATGAGCAGTTCTTC. This translates into CASSFRTGGIDEQFF.

This clonotype was observed many times. The chain carries TRBV6-1 and TRBJ2-7; 8 nucleotides match TRBD2. This CDR3 is 15 amino acids long. Trimming cost V 2 bases and J 0 bases; bases outside gene matches: 3. Germline CDR1 is MNHNS and CDR2 is SASEGT. The CDR3 region has the DNA TGTGCCAGCAGTGAAACCGGGAGGGCCTCCTACGAGCAGTACTTC. This translates into CASSETGRASYEQYF.

V is TRBV24-1 and J is TRBJ2-3, with 12 bases lining up with TRBD2. In germline, CDR1 is KGHDR, CDR2 SFDVKD. The CDR3 length is 16 residues. The J segment lost 3 bases and the V segment lost 5 bases, leaving 5 bases of the junction unmatched. The CDR3 loop reads CATSVTSGRRTDTQYF. The CDR3 nucleotides are TGTGCCACCAGTGTCACTAGCGGGAGGAGGACAGATACGCAGTATTTT.